The present T cell receptor (beta chain) was sequenced within a study of blood T cell repertoires in COVID-19. At the level of the study: From the United States, Italy and Spain came samples of acute and convalescent COVID-19. PBMCs, B-cell-depleted T cells, or T cells were the source of the cDNA or gDNA that made up the material.

Libraries were prepared by immunoSEQ multiplex PCR; TCRdb keeps only in-frame clonotypes and omits some of them. This sample has under 200,000 clones; about 90% occur once, and the top ten carry over 9.5%. From germline, CDR1 is SEHNR and CDR2 FQNEAQ (reference sequence). V lost 0 bases, J lost 0 bases, and 5 bases lay in between. The CDR3 is 14 amino acids. Sequencing input: peripheral blood. The receptor was isolated from a woman aged 60-75 years with COVID-19, enrolled during active disease. V is TRBV7-9 and J is TRBJ2-5, with a tentative D call TRBD1 (5 bases). The CDR3 is CASSLAGHQETQYF. The DNA for the CDR3 is TGTGCCAGCAGCTTAGCGGGGCACCAAGAGACCCAGTACTTC.